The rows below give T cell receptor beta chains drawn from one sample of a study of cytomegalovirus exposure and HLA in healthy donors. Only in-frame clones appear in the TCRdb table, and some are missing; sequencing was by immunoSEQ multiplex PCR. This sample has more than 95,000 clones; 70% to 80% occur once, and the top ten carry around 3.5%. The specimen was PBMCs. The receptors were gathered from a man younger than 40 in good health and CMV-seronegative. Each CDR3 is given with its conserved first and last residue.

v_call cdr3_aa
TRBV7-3 CASSQSRGETQYF
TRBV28 CASSLFGQGNEKLFF
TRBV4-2 CASSSTGVVSYEQYF
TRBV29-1 CSVEEVPGTGLYGYTF
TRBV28 CASRRTGAYYNSPLHF
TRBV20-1 CSASIGEAFF
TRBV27 CASSLLAGGHGELFF
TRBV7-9 CASSLWVTTTNEKLFF
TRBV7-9 CASSNPGRGLETQYF
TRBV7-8 CASSYRGNTEALF
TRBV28 CASSFALGQGKDGTDTQYF
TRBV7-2 CASSLAAGGPSYEQYF
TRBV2 CASRWQGSYEQYF
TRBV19 CASSEPGGRHGELFF
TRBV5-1 CASSLNTAGYDTEAFF
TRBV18 CASSPKTDTKLFF
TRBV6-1 CAGFDGGVGRETQYF